This T cell receptor beta chain comes out of a study of T cell repertoires in cytomegalovirus infection. Study as a whole: A matching HLA type, together with CMV infection, was signaled by public TCR beta signatures. Study results and caveats: What dominated the ex vivo response were HLA-C-restricted CMV-specific TCR beta clonotypes.

Regarding this clonotype: Its antigen is undetermined.

Each CDR3 protein is one row after TCRdb ran MiXCR on the reads. The table has about 340,000 distinct CDR3 sequences, 25% to 35% seen once; the top ten hold about 20%. The CDR3 is 15 amino acids. The V gene end was trimmed by 2 bases and the J gene end by 7 bases; junction bases not matched to a gene: 7. Germline V gene data show CDR1 as SGHNT and CDR2 as YYREEE (reference sequence). The receptor comes from a human donor in good health (CMV status not recorded). Some clones in this sample may be carry-over from other donors' samples. V usage is TRBV5-4 and J usage is TRBJ2-1; 9 bases line up with TRBD2. Material: cultured PBMCs, obtained from culture after CMV antigen stimulation. CDR3 region: CASSFSPSGENEQFF. In DNA form, the CDR3 reads TGTGCCAGCAGCTTCTCCCCTAGCGGGGAAAATGAGCAGTTCTTC.